Reported below is one T cell receptor beta chain. The record originates from a study of blood T cell repertoires in COVID-19. Study context: From the United States, Italy and Spain came samples of acute and convalescent COVID-19. T cells, B-cell-depleted T cells, or PBMCs provided the cDNA or gDNA that served as material.

Original processing methods: Nucleated cell number was recorded as an estimate derived from reference gene primer amplification. Profiling relied on immunoSEQ multiplex PCR, and the TCRdb table lists in-frame clones only, not all of them. The V and J calls and clone size come from that table; D and trimming were worked out from the DNA. This sample has 170,000 or so clones, with 80% to 90% found just once. The CDR3 runs to 16 residues. Germline V CDR1 and CDR2: SEHNR, FQNEAQ (reference sequence). V lost 1 base and J lost 3, with 16 bases in between. Sequenced sample: peripheral blood. The genes are TRBV7-9 and TRBJ2-7; D possibly corresponds to TRBD1 (5 bases). The clonotype comes from a man aged 45-60 years with active or convalescent COVID-19. The CDR3 loop reads CASSLVGQGVGYEQYF. The CDR3 nucleotides read TGTGCCAGCAGCTTAGTTGGGCAGGGCGTGGGCTACGAGCAGTACTTC.